This entry lists 9 T cell receptor beta chains sequenced from one sample in a study of radiotherapy plus CTLA-4 blockade in lung cancer. Clones were sequenced by immunoSEQ multiplex PCR, and TCRdb holds only the in-frame ones, with some missing. The sample lists more than 55,000 clones, less than 85% seen once, with around a sixth in the top ten. Sequenced material: peripheral blood, taken from a patient treated with radiotherapy plus ipilimumab. The receptors originated from a human donor with non-small cell lung cancer who had a complete response to radiotherapy plus ipilimumab.

The chain is built from TRBV4-3 and TRBJ1-2; maybe TRBD1 (6 bases). Trimming took off 0 bases at V and 7 bases at J, with 15 bases between the two ends. The germline V gene encodes CDR1 LGHNA and CDR2 YSLEER. CDR3 length equals 15 residues. The CDR3 coding sequence is TGCGCCAGCAGCCAAGACAGGGGAGATTGGGGTGGCTACACCTTC. Its protein is CASSQDRGDWGGYTF.

The chain employs TRBV28 and TRBJ1-4, with D perhaps TRBD1 (5 bases). V lost 5 bases to trimming and J lost 3 bases, with 22 bases between them. The germline gives CDR1 MDHEN, CDR2 SYDVKM. This CDR3 spans 18 amino acids. The CDR3 DNA reads as TGTGCCAGCAGTGACCCTTGGCAGGGAGGTTTTGCTAATGAAAAACTGTTTTTT. Its translation: CASSDPWQGGFANEKLFF.

This clone was observed a handful of times. The J gene is TRBJ2-7, the V gene TRBV7-2; the D gene is possibly TRBD1 (5 bases). Germline V CDR1 and CDR2: SGHTA, FQGNSA. This CDR3 has 17 amino acids. V dropped 4 bases and J dropped 3 bases, with 22 bases sitting between them. CDR3 loop: CASSSHPGQGRGYEQYF. Here the CDR3 DNA reads TGTGCCAGCAGCTCACATCCTGGACAAGGAAGGGGCTACGAGCAGTACTTC.

V and J are TRBV9 and TRBJ2-5, with 11 positions matching TRBD2. Per germline, CDR1 SGDLS and CDR2 YYNGEE. The CDR3 runs 18 residues. With V trimmed by 4 bases and J by 0 bases, 11 bases remained unmatched. The CDR3 nucleotides read TGTGCCAGCAGCCCTCGCCTAGCGGGGGGCCTCTACCAAGAGACCCAGTACTTC. It encodes CASSPRLAGGLYQETQYF.

V and J are TRBV6-5 and TRBJ1-5; tentatively, D is TRBD1 (6 bases). The V gene's germline CDR1 is MNHEY and CDR2 SVGAGI. The CDR3 consists of 16 residues. Trimming took off 2 bases at V and 2 bases at J, with 13 bases between the two ends. CDR3 sequence (DNA): TGTGCCAGCAGTTACGAGGGAGGGGGTGGCAATCAGCCCCAGCATTTT. Its translation: CASSYEGGGGNQPQHF.

This rearrangement joins TRBV28 to TRBJ1-5; 10 nucleotides agree with TRBD1. The J segment lost 5 bases and the V segment lost 7 bases, leaving 8 bases of the junction unmatched. This CDR3 has 15 residues. Germline lookup yields CDR1 MDHEN and CDR2 SYDVKM. The CDR3 is CASTSPGTGDQPQHF. The CDR3 DNA sequence: TGTGCCAGCACCTCTCCAGGGACAGGGGATCAGCCCCAGCATTTT.

The CDR3 loop is CASSYSRQGAFYGYTF. The CDR3 DNA is TGTGCCAGCAGCTACTCGCGACAGGGGGCGTTCTATGGCTACACCTTC. The chain carries TRBV7-9 and TRBJ1-2; 10 nucleotides match TRBD1. In germline, CDR1 is SEHNR, CDR2 FQNEAQ (reference sequence). V trimming: 4 bases; J trimming: 4 bases; junction bases outside the gene matches: 9. The CDR3 spans 16 residues.

Details on this clone: Other DNA variants within this sample encode the same CDR3. The J gene is TRBJ1-2, the V gene TRBV5-4; 7 nucleotides align to TRBD1. V was pared by 0 bases and J by 7 bases, with 3 bases of the junction left unmatched. The CDR3 is 13 amino acids. Germline V gives CDR1 SGHNT, CDR2 YYREEE (reference sequence). The CDR3 is CASSLEGAGGYTF. CDR3 DNA: TGTGCCAGCAGCTTGGAGGGGGCGGGTGGCTACACCTTC.

The sample holds a few counts of this clone. This chain uses TRBV7-9 with TRBJ1-4, with a weak D call TRBD1 (6 bases). The CDR3 totals 15 residues. Germline assignment: CDR1 SEHNR and CDR2 FQNEAQ (reference sequence). The V end was cut by 0 bases, the J end by 4 bases, with 9 bases between. Written as DNA, the CDR3 is TGTGCCAGCAGCTTAGCGACAGGCTTTAATGAAAAACTGTTTTTT. Protein: CASSLATGFNEKLFF.